These 11 T cell receptor beta chains share one sample of origin, sequenced in a study of PD-1 blockade in classical Hodgkin lymphoma. As for time point: newly diagnosed, previously untreated cHL patient sample. Magnetic depletion of non-target cells from thawed PBMCs yielded purified CD8+ T cells. Libraries were prepared by immunoSEQ multiplex PCR; TCRdb keeps only in-frame clonotypes and omits some of them. The data contain approximately 2,500 clones, 70% to 75% of them singletons. The specimen was CD8+ T cells from blood. These TCRs come from a human donor with classical Hodgkin lymphoma.

This sequence joins TRBV15 and TRBJ2-7, with 8 bases that match TRBD1. The CDR3 is 14 amino acids. CDR1 and CDR2 (germline): LNHNV, YYDKDF (reference sequence). V lost 5 bases to trimming and J lost 3 bases; unmatched junction nucleotides: 6. The CDR3 coding sequence is TGTGCCACCAGCCGGGGACAGGAGTTCTACGAGCAGTACTTC. Translating it yields CATSRGQEFYEQYF.

This clone was seen a handful of times. J is TRBJ1-5 and V is TRBV5-1, with a tentative D call TRBD1 (6 bases). This CDR3 is 13 amino acids long. CDR1 is SGHRS and CDR2 is YFSETQ in the germline V gene. With 0 bases removed from V and 7 bases from J, the gap between germline ends came to 8 bases. The CDR3 spells CASSLDGGQPQHF. The CDR3, as DNA: TGCGCCAGCAGCTTGGATGGGGGCCAGCCCCAGCATTTT.

The chain combines TRBV18 with TRBJ2-3; the D gene is possibly TRBD1 (6 bases). Per the germline V gene, CDR1 is KGHSH and CDR2 is LQKENI. The V end was cut by 3 bases, the J end by 0 bases, with 10 bases between. The CDR3 consists of 15 residues. The CDR3 bases are TGTGCCAGCTCACCGGACAGCGCTAGCACAGATACGCAGTATTTT. Amino acids: CASSPDSASTDTQYF. The full variable domain, in which reference TRBV18 and TRBJ2-3 provide the parts outside the CDR3, is NAGVMQNPRHLVRRRGQEARLRCSPMKGHSHVYWYRQLPEEGLKFMVYLQKENIIDESGMPKERFSAEFPKEGPSILRIQQVVRGDSAAYFCASSPDSASTDTQYFGPGTRLTVL.

The count of this clone is one. This sequence joins TRBV4-1 and TRBJ2-5; no clear D gene. Germline values: CDR1 MGHRA, CDR2 YSYEKL. This CDR3 contains 13 residues. The V and J ends lost 0 bases and 5 bases respectively, with 7 bases between them. CDR3 DNA sequence: TGCGCCAGCAGCCAAGAACTTATCGAGACCCAGTACTTC. Translated, it gives CASSQELIETQYF.

This chain links TRBV25-1 with TRBJ2-1, with TRBD2 matching over 10 bases. The junction had 8 bases not matched to a gene; V was cut back by 6 bases and J by 6 bases. CDR3 size: 15 residues. Germline CDR1 is MGHDK and CDR2 is SYGVNS. The CDR3 bases are TGTGCCAGCAGCGTAAGCGGGAGGGCCCTCAATGAGCAGTTCTTC. Residues: CASSVSGRALNEQFF.

This clone is categorized as large. The rearrangement links TRBV6-1 to TRBJ2-7, with 7 nucleotides matching TRBD1. In germline, CDR1 is MNHNS, CDR2 SASEGT. V lost 0 bases and J lost 5; bases outside the gene matches: 4. The CDR3 loop spans 14 amino acids. The CDR3 here is CASSEAGTAHEQYF. As DNA, the CDR3 is TGTGCCAGCAGTGAAGCGGGGACAGCCCACGAGCAGTACTTC.

Written as DNA, the CDR3 is TGTGCCAGCAGCAAAGGGGGGGGAAGAGAGACCCAGTACTTC. The encoded protein is CASSKGGGRETQYF. This chain links TRBV6-1 with TRBJ2-5, with a weak D call TRBD2 (7 bases). The CDR3 spans 14 residues. Trimming stripped 6 bases from V and 4 bases from J, with 15 bases between. Per germline, CDR1 MNHNS and CDR2 SASEGT.

The chain recombines TRBV1 with TRBJ2-6; the D call of TRBD2 is as the table states it, not checked on the DNA. TRBV1 is described as a pseudogene. The CDR3 totals 18 residues. The CDR3 DNA sequence: TGCACCAGCAGCATTCCGCGTTTGTGCACGAGTCAGGCCAACGTCCTGACTTTC. It translates to CTSSIPRLCTSQANVLTF.

This chain links TRBV11-2 with TRBJ2-1, with D perhaps matching TRBD2 (5 bases). The CDR3 loop spans 18 amino acids. Between the trimmed V and J ends, which lost 5 bases and 4 bases, there was a span of 24 bases. The V gene's germline CDR1 is SGHAT and CDR2 FQNNGV. In DNA form, the CDR3 reads TGTGCCAGCAGCCTTAGCGCCCTGAGCGGACCGCCTTACAATGAGCAGTTCTTC. Amino acid sequence: CASSLSALSGPPYNEQFF.

Only one count was recorded for this clone. This sequence joins TRBV5-1 and TRBJ2-7; D is ambiguous. The germline V and J ends were trimmed by 2 bases and 4 bases, with 16 bases remaining between them. The CDR3 is made up of 15 amino acids. Germline V CDR1 and CDR2: SGHRS, YFSETQ. The CDR3 is CASSFGDYLGYEQYF. The CDR3 DNA is TGCGCCAGCAGCTTTGGGGATTACCTGGGGTACGAGCAGTACTTC.

The J gene is TRBJ2-5, the V gene TRBV10-1, with D tentatively TRBD1 (6 bases). The V gene lost 0 bases and the J gene lost 1 base, with 9 bases spanning the gap. CDR3 size: 15 residues. Germline V gene data show CDR1 as WNHNN and CDR2 as SYGVQD (reference sequence). The CDR3 DNA reads TGCGCCAGCAGTGAGTCCGTGGGGGCCCAAGAGACCCAGTACTTC. Its translation is CASSESVGAQETQYF.